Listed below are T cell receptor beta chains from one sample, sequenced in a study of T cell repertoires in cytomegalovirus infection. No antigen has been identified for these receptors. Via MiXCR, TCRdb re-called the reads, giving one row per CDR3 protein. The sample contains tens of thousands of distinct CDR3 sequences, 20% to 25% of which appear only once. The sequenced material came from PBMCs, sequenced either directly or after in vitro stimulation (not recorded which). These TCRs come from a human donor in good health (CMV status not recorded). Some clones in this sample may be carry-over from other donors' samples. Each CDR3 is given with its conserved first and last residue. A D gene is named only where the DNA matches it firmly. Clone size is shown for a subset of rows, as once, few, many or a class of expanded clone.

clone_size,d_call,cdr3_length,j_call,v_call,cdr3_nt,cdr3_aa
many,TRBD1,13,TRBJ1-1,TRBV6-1,TGTGCCAGCCGCGGACAGGGGTGGACTGAAGCTTTCTTT,CASRGQGWTEAFF
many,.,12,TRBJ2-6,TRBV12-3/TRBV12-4,TGTGCCAGCCGCACTGGGGCCAACGTCCTGACTTTC,CASRTGANVLTF
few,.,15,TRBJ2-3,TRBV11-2,TGTGCCAGCAGCCCAATCAGGGGAGGGGCAGATACGCAGTATTTT,CASSPIRGGADTQYF
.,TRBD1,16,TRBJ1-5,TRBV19,TGTGCCAGTGGGGCCCTCGGACAGGGGGAGACTCAGCCCCAGCATTTT,CASGALGQGETQPQHF
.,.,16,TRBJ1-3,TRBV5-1,TGCGCCAGCAGCCCGGGGGACGGTCGCTCGGGAAACACCATATATTTT,CASSPGDGRSGNTIYF
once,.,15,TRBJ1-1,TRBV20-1,TGCAGTGCTAGGAGGGTGGCGGCGCTGAACACTGAAGCTTTCTTT,CSARRVAALNTEAFF
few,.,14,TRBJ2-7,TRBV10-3,TGTGCCATCAGTGAGTTTGGAACGACTGGCGAGCAGTACTTC,CAISEFGTTGEQYF
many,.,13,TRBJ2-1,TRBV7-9,TGTGCCAGCAGCCCTTTGGGCTCTCGTGAGCAGTTCTTC,CASSPLGSREQFF
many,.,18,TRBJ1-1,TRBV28,TGTGCCAGCAGGAAGACAGTCGAGTACAGGGTCTGGTCCACTGAAGCTTTCTTT,CASRKTVEYRVWSTEAFF
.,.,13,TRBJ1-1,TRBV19,TGTGCCAGTAGTGTACAGGGAAACACTGAAGCTTTCTTT,CASSVQGNTEAFF
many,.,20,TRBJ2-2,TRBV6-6,TGTGCCAGCAGTTACAAAACAGGAAAGTGGTCTACCAAATTCACCGGGGAGCTGTTTTTT,CASSYKTGKWSTKFTGELFF
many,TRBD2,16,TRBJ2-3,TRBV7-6,TGTGCCAGCAGCTCCACAGCGGGGGGGCGAGGAGATACGCAGTATTTT,CASSSTAGGRGDTQYF
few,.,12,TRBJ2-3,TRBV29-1,TGCAGCGCTAGGGACAACACAGATACGCAGTATTTT,CSARDNTDTQYF
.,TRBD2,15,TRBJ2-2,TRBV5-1,TGCGCCAGCAGCTTGGCTGGGGGGGAGACCGGGGAGCTGTTTTTT,CASSLAGGETGELFF
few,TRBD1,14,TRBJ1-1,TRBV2,TGTGCCAGCGCACGGACAGGGGAGAACACTGAAGCTTTCTTT,CASARTGENTEAFF
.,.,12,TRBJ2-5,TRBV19,TGTGCCAGTAGTATAGTCCCCGGGACCCAGTACTTC,CASSIVPGTQYF
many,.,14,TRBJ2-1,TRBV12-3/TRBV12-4,TGTGCCAGCTCCCGGGCAGGGCGGGTCGAGGAGCAGTTCTTC,CASSRAGRVEEQFF
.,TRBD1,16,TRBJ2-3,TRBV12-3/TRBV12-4,TGTGCCAGCACCTGGGGACAGGGGGAAAACACAGATACGCAGTATTTT,CASTWGQGENTDTQYF
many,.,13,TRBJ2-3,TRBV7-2,TGTGCCAGCAGCTCCCCTAGCACAGATACGCAGTATTTT,CASSSPSTDTQYF
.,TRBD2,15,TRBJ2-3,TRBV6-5,TGTGCCAGCAGGATCAGCGGGGGGAACACAGATACGCAGTATTTT,CASRISGGNTDTQYF
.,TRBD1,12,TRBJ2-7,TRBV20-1,TGCAGTGCAACGGACAGGTTGTACGAGCAGTACTTC,CSATDRLYEQYF
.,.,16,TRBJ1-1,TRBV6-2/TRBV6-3,TGTGCCAGCAGTTACCCGGTGGTCCGGGGGAGGACTGAAGCTTTCTTT,CASSYPVVRGRTEAFF
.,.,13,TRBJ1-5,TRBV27,TGTGCCAGCAGTTCTATGGGAAATCAGCCCCAGCATTTT,CASSSMGNQPQHF
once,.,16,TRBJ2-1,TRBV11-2,TGTGCCAGCAGCTTAGAGCAGGACATAACTTACAATGAGCAGTTCTTC,CASSLEQDITYNEQFF
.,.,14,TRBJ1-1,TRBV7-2,TGTGCCAGCAGTGTGACAGCCTCGAACACTGAAGCTTTCTTT,CASSVTASNTEAFF
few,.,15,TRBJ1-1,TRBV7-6,TGTGCCAGCAGCTTCGGATGGGCAGCAAACACTGAAGCTTTCTTT,CASSFGWAANTEAFF
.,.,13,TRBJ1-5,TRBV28,TGTGCCACTACGGGGCAGATTGGTCAGCCCCAGCATTTT,CATTGQIGQPQHF
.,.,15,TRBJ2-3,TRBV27,TGTGCCAGCAGTTTATCGGGGGGGCAATGGGATACGCAGTATTTT,CASSLSGGQWDTQYF
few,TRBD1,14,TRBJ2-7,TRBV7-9,TGTGCCAGCAGCTTTGGGACAGCGAACTACGAGCAGTACTTC,CASSFGTANYEQYF
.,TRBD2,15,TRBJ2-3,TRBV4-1,TGCGCCAGCAGCAGGCGAACTAGCGGGGTTGATACGCAGTATTTT,CASSRRTSGVDTQYF
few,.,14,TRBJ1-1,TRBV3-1,TGTGCCAGCAGCCAAGATACCGGGAACACTGAAGCTTTCTTT,CASSQDTGNTEAFF
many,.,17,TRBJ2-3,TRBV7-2,TGTGCCAGCAGCTTCCCTAGGGGCGCAGGGTTAGCAGATACGCAGTATTTT,CASSFPRGAGLADTQYF
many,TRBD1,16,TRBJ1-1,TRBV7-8,TGTGCCAGCAGCCGAACCCCGACAGGGTTGAACACTGAAGCTTTCTTT,CASSRTPTGLNTEAFF
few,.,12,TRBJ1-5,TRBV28,TGTGCCAGCTTTATTCTCGGTCAGCCCCAGCATTTT,CASFILGQPQHF
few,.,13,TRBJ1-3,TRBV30,TGTGCCTGGAGTATCGGGATTGGAAACACCATATATTTT,CAWSIGIGNTIYF
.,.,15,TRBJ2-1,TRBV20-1,TGCAGTGCCCAGAGCATCATACCAAGCTACAATGAGCAGTTCTTC,CSAQSIIPSYNEQFF
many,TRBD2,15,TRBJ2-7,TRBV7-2,TGTGCCAGCAGGGACGCGGCGGGAGGGCGCAAGGAGCAGTACTTC,CASRDAAGGRKEQYF
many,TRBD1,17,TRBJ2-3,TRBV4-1,TGCGCCAGCAGCCAAGATGGCCTCGGGACAGGTCAAGATACGCAGTATTTT,CASSQDGLGTGQDTQYF
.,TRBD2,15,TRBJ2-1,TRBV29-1,TGCAGCGTTGTAGGGACTAGCGGGATTTTCGGTGAGCAGTTCTTC,CSVVGTSGIFGEQFF
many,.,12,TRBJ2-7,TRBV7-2,TGTGCCAGCAGCCCTGAGGGATACGAGCAGTACTTC,CASSPEGYEQYF
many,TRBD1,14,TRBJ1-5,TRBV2,TGTGCCAGCAGTGAAGGACAGGGGAATCAGCCCCAGCATTTT,CASSEGQGNQPQHF
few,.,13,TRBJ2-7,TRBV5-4,TGTGCCAGCAGCTTAGGTGAGAACTACGAGCAGTACTTC,CASSLGENYEQYF
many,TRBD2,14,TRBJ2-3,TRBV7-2,TGTGCCAGCAGCCGACCTCTAGCGGCAGATACGCAGTATTTT,CASSRPLAADTQYF
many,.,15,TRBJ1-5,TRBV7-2,TGTGCCAGCAGCCTGAGGGGTAATAGCAATCAGCCCCAGCATTTT,CASSLRGNSNQPQHF
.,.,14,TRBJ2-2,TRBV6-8,TGTGCCAGCGGCCAGGACCTCGGCCCCGGGGAGCTGTTTTTT,CASGQDLGPGELFF
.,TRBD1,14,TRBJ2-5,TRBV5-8,TGTGCCAGCAGCAAGGGACAGGGGCCAGAGACCCAGTACTTC,CASSKGQGPETQYF
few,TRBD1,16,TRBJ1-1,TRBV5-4,TGTGCCAGCAGTCTCTCTCTACAGGGGCGTATGACTGAAGCTTTCTTT,CASSLSLQGRMTEAFF
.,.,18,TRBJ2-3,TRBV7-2,TGTGCCAGCAGCTTAGGAATAGGGGCAGGGACTAGCACAGATACGCAGTATTTT,CASSLGIGAGTSTDTQYF
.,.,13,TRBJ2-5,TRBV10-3,TGTGCCATCAGTGGGACAGCCCAAGAGACCCAGTACTTC,CAISGTAQETQYF
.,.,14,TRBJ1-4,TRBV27,TGTGCCAGCAAGGAGTGGTTGTTAGGTGAAAAACTGTTTTTT,CASKEWLLGEKLFF
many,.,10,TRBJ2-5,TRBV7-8,TGTGCCAGCAGCCGGGAGACCCAGTACTTC,CASSRETQYF
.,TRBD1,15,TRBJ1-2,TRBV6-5,TGTGCCAGCAGCGGGTGGACAGGGAGTAACTATGGCTACACCTTC,CASSGWTGSNYGYTF
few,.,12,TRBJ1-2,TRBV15,TGTGCCACCAGCAGAGACACGAATGGCTACACCTTC,CATSRDTNGYTF
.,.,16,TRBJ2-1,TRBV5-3,TGTGCCAGCAGCCCAACTTGGAGTGGGGGTTACAATGAGCAGTTCTTC,CASSPTWSGGYNEQFF
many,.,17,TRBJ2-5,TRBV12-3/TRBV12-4,TGTGCCAGCAGCCCCTCCAGGTTGGGGGGGCGCAGGGGGACCCAGTACTTC,CASSPSRLGGRRGTQYF